This TCR beta chain came from a study of blood T cell repertoires in COVID-19. TCRdb's copy holds only in-frame clones and misses some; the assay was immunoSEQ multiplex PCR. Of some 330,000 clones in the sample, roughly 90% are singletons; the top ten hold approximately 4%. The sequenced sample consisted of peripheral blood. The sequence came from a woman between 50 and 59 years old with active or convalescent COVID-19.

The CDR3 spells CASRPATDNTEAFF. In nucleotides, the CDR3 is TGTGCCAGCAGACCCGCGACAGATAACACTGAAGCTTTCTTT. V and J are TRBV28 and TRBJ1-1; tentatively, D is TRBD1 (5 bases). Germline V gene sequence: CDR1 MDHEN, CDR2 SYDVKM. Between the trimmed V and J ends, which lost 6 bases and 2 bases, there was a span of 13 bases. The CDR3 sequence is 14 residues long.